The T cell receptor (beta chain) under discussion was sequenced for a study of blood T cell repertoires in COVID-19. This CDR3 spans 15 amino acids. The V gene's germline CDR1 is MNHEY and CDR2 SVGAGI. Losses at the gene ends were 6 bases for V and 7 bases for J; bases not matched to a gene: 8. Profiling relied on immunoSEQ multiplex PCR, and the TCRdb table lists in-frame clones only, not all of them. The sample holds approximately 200,000 clones; 90% are singletons and the top ten take approximately 2.6%. Sequencing was carried out using peripheral blood. This chain joins TRBV6-5 and TRBJ1-6; 8 positions match TRBD1. The TCR comes from a young man with COVID-19, enrolled during active disease. Here the CDR3 reads CASSSQGQGNSPLHF. The CDR3 bases are TGTGCCAGCAGCTCCCAAGGACAGGGAAATTCACCCCTCCACTTT.